This T cell receptor (beta chain) was retrieved from a study of T cell responses to AZD1222 COVID-19 vaccine. Study observations and caveats: Regions left unmutated in variants are reportedly the target of nearly half of spike-specific TCRs. Two AZD1222 doses significantly raised spike-specific TCR breadth and depth over controls.

Details on this clone: Its antigen is as yet unknown.

Measured with immunoSEQ multiplex PCR; TCRdb has only the in-frame clones, and not every one. The sample yields 150,000 to 200,000 clones, about nine tenths seen once. This clonotype was sampled from an adult in good health. The source material was peripheral blood, sampled on day 0 of MenACWY control vaccination.

CDR3 nucleotides: TGTGCCAGCAGTGGACTAGCGGGGACCCAAGAGACCCAGTACTTC. Protein product: CASSGLAGTQETQYF. V is TRBV2 and J is TRBJ2-5; 11 bases match TRBD2. Germline values: CDR1 SNHLY, CDR2 FYNNEI. CDR3 length: 15 amino acids. V lost 4 bases, J lost 1 base, and 2 bases stayed unmatched.